This TCR beta chain was documented in a study of shared clonotypes between healthy human individuals. Study details: Three plates each covered CD4 naive and memory; CD8 naive two, CD8 memory one.

Clones were sequenced by immunoSEQ multiplex PCR, and TCRdb holds only the in-frame ones, with some missing. The table records 800,000 to 1,200,000 clones, around 78% of them present only once. General study findings and limits: Among donors, clonotype sharing was expected to be affected by sequencing depth. What limited the represented genetic and exposure-history diversity was the small number of donors. A handful of donors showed sharing of 4.5% to 5% of naive CD4 clonotypes.

Concerning this clone: The antigen remains unidentified.

The V end was cut by 4 bases, the J end by 1 base, with 10 bases between. The germline gives CDR1 MNHNY, CDR2 SVGAGI (reference sequence). The CDR3 consists of 14 residues. The chain has TRBV6-6 and TRBJ1-1, with D maybe TRBD1 (6 bases). Sequenced: memory CD4+ T cells from PBMCs. Sample subset: CD45RA-negative fraction. This TCR derives from a man between 18 and 29 years old in good health. Some clones in this sample may be carry-over from other donors' samples. CDR3 sequence (DNA): TGTGCCAGCAGTTCTACAGGGCAGAACACTGAAGCTTTCTTT. This translates into CASSSTGQNTEAFF.